The 28 T cell receptor beta chains in this list originate from one sample, sequenced in a study of early T cells in non-severe SARS-CoV-2 infection. MiXCR, run by TCRdb on the 5' RACE reads, gives a single entry per CDR3 protein. The table lists approximately 77,000 distinct CDR3 sequences, 15% to 19% of them singletons. Sample: whole blood. The receptors stem from an adult who was a healthcare worker with PCR-confirmed SARS-CoV-2 infection or an uninfected control (not recorded which).

This clonotype was picked up a small number of times. The chain joins TRBV7-9 to TRBJ1-1, with 7 bases matching TRBD1. The CDR3 has 16 amino acids. V dropped 5 bases and J dropped 0; count of bases not matched to a gene: 9. Germline CDR1 and CDR2: SEHNR and FQNEAQ (reference sequence). The CDR3 DNA reads as TGTGCCAGCAGCCAACCACCGGGACAGATGAACACTGAAGCTTTCTTT. This codes for CASSQPPGQMNTEAFF.

The V and J genes are TRBV6-6 and TRBJ2-1; D is possibly TRBD2 (6 bases). The V end was cut by 6 bases, the J end by 4 bases, with 19 bases between. Germline CDR1 MNHNY, CDR2 SVGAGI (reference sequence). This CDR3 comprises 16 residues. CDR3 amino acids: CASSPRGWGSYNEQFF. Here the CDR3 DNA reads TGTGCCAGCAGCCCCCGGGGGTGGGGCTCTTACAATGAGCAGTTCTTC.

This clonotype was counted between two and nine times. V usage is TRBV10-3 and J usage is TRBJ2-7; unclear D gene. The length of the CDR3 is 11 residues. V was shortened by 10 bases and J by 3 bases, with 10 bases between the two germline ends. Germline loops: CDR1 ENHRY, CDR2 SYGVKD. CDR3 amino acids: CATAAVYEQYF. The CDR3 bases are TGTGCCACCGCTGCGGTCTACGAGCAGTACTTC.

This clonotype came up a few times. The chain carries TRBV7-9 and TRBJ1-1; TRBD1 aligns across 9 bases. The CDR3 extends over 16 amino acids. Per the germline V gene, CDR1 is SEHNR and CDR2 is FQNEAQ (reference sequence). The V segment lost 2 bases and the J segment 4 bases; nucleotides outside the gene matches: 8. DNA for the CDR3: TGTGCCAGCAGCTTAAGGGGACAGGGAGGCCTCACTGAAGCTTTCTTT. Translating it yields CASSLRGQGGLTEAFF.

The genes are TRBV6-2 or TRBV6-3 and TRBJ2-7; 8 bases agree with TRBD1. With V trimmed by 0 bases and J by 5 bases, 6 bases remained unmatched. CDR3 size: 15 residues. Germline V gene data show CDR1 as MNHEY and CDR2 as SVGEGT. The CDR3 coding sequence is TGTGCCAGCAGTTACTCCCACAGGGGGTCTGACGAGCAGTACTTC. Its protein product is CASSYSHRGSDEQYF.

V usage is TRBV20-1 and J usage is TRBJ2-6, with TRBD2 matching 11 bases. The CDR3 runs to 20 residues. Germline V gives CDR1 DFQATT, CDR2 SNEGSKA (reference sequence). The ends lost 0 bases at V and 4 bases at J; junction bases unmatched: 14. CDR3 region: CSARDRTTSGRLRGANVLTF. The CDR3, as DNA: TGCAGTGCTAGAGACCGAACCACTAGCGGGAGACTGCGAGGGGCCAACGTCCTGACTTTC.

The chain couples TRBV6-1 to TRBJ2-7; 10 nucleotides match TRBD1. V was pared by 0 bases and J by 3 bases, with 8 bases of the junction left unmatched. The CDR3 is 17 amino acids. The V gene's germline CDR1 is MNHNS and CDR2 SASEGT. For the CDR3, the DNA is TGTGCCAGCAGTGAAGCTTCCGGGACAGGGGCACTCTACGAGCAGTACTTC. This gives the protein CASSEASGTGALYEQYF.

This clonotype was recorded a few times. This chain uses TRBV4-3 with TRBJ2-4; no clear D. This CDR3 is 13 amino acids long. Germline CDR1 reads LGHNA; CDR2 reads YSLEER. V lost 5 bases and J 4 bases, leaving 9 bases between the germline ends. Written as DNA, the CDR3 is TGCGCCAGCAGCATGGGCCCGAAAAACATTCAGTACTTC. Encoded protein: CASSMGPKNIQYF.

The rearrangement uses TRBV29-1 and TRBJ2-3; D is possibly TRBD1 (5 bases). V was cut by 2 bases and J by 6 bases, with 12 bases left in between. This CDR3 spans 13 amino acids. CDR1 and CDR2 (germline): SQVTM, ANQGSEA. As DNA, the CDR3 is TGCAGCGTTGAAACAGGTGTCCGCGATACGCAGTATTTT. Protein product: CSVETGVRDTQYF.

The J gene is TRBJ2-2, the V gene TRBV7-2; D remains unclear. V shed 3 bases and J shed 3 bases, with 8 bases lying between them. This CDR3 has 14 residues. Germline V gene lookup returns CDR1 SGHTA and CDR2 FQGNSA. CDR3 nucleotide sequence: TGTGCCAGCAGCTTTGTCACTCACACCGGGGAGCTGTTTTTT. Translated: CASSFVTHTGELFF.

The chain couples TRBV30 to TRBJ2-1; D uncertain. The V end lost 1 base, the J end lost 6 bases, and 10 bases lay between the germline ends. Germline V gene sequence: CDR1 GTSNPN, CDR2 SVGIG (reference sequence). The CDR3 length is 13 residues. The CDR3 protein is CAWSASTFNEQFF. As DNA, the CDR3 is TGTGCCTGGAGTGCCTCGACTTTCAATGAGCAGTTCTTC.

This clonotype has at least ten counts. J is TRBJ2-2 and V is TRBV20-1; D is possibly TRBD1 (5 bases). V was pared by 0 bases and J by 6 bases, with 11 bases between. Germline assignment: CDR1 DFQATT and CDR2 SNEGSKA (reference sequence). The CDR3 covers 14 residues. The CDR3: CSARDQGRAGELFF. CDR3 coding DNA: TGCAGTGCTAGAGATCAGGGCAGGGCCGGGGAGCTGTTTTTT.

This clonotype was counted between two and nine times. The chain employs TRBV28 and TRBJ2-7; 12 bases line up with TRBD1. The CDR3 length is 15 residues. Per the germline V gene, CDR1 is MDHEN and CDR2 is SYDVKM. Losses at the gene ends were 2 bases for V and 6 bases for J; bases not matched to a gene: 5. The CDR3 sequence: CASSLGGQGAGEQYF. In DNA form, the CDR3 reads TGTGCCAGCAGTTTAGGGGGACAGGGGGCGGGCGAGCAGTACTTC.

This clonotype has just a few counts. V usage is TRBV29-1 and J usage is TRBJ2-5; TRBD2 aligns across 16 bases. The CDR3 is 15 residues long. The germline V gene has CDR1 SQVTM and CDR2 ANQGSEA. Losses at the gene ends were 6 bases for V and 5 bases for J; bases not matched to a gene: 6. The CDR3 DNA sequence: TGCAGCGTGGGGACTAGCGGGAGGGCCCTCGAGACCCAGTACTTC. It codes for CSVGTSGRALETQYF.

The table lists this clonotype with a few counts. The chain couples TRBV5-1 to TRBJ2-5; D may be TRBD2 (7 bases). The CDR3 length is 14 residues. The V end was cut by 1 base, the J end by 5 bases, with 12 bases between. Germline V gene data show CDR1 as SGHRS and CDR2 as YFSETQ. The DNA for the CDR3 is TGCGCCAGCAGCTTGAGCGGCGGGGGCGAGACCCAGTACTTC. It encodes CASSLSGGGETQYF.

This clonotype was seen more than once but under ten times. V usage is TRBV7-3 and J usage is TRBJ2-1, with TRBD2 matching 7 bases. Germline V CDR1 and CDR2: SGHTA, FQGTGA. CDR3 length: 15 residues. J lost 9 bases, V lost 5 bases, and 13 bases had no gene match. CDR3 coding DNA: TGTGCCAGCAGCCCACCGGGCGGGAGAAAGGGTGAGCAGTTCTTC. Translation gives CASSPPGGRKGEQFF.

This clonotype was found once. The chain uses TRBV2 and TRBJ1-4, with 8 bases identical to TRBD1. Germline V gene sequence: CDR1 SNHLY, CDR2 FYNNEI. V trimming: 10 bases; J trimming: 7 bases; junction bases outside the gene matches: 14. This CDR3 comprises 15 residues. DNA of the CDR3: TGTGCCACCAACAGGGGGGTGGCTAACGGTGAAAAACTGTTTTTT. Translating it yields CATNRGVANGEKLFF. Combining the CDR3 with reference TRBV2 and TRBJ1-4 gives the whole variable domain EPEVTQTPSHQVTQMGQEVILRCVPISNHLYFYWYRQILGQKVEFLVSFYNNEISEKSEIFDDQFSVERPDGSNFTLKIRSTKLEDSAMYFCATNRGVANGEKLFFGSGTQLSVL.

The chain is built from TRBV5-1 and TRBJ2-5; 10 positions agree with TRBD2. With V trimmed by 1 base and J by 0 bases, 6 bases remained unmatched. Germline V gene sequence: CDR1 SGHRS, CDR2 YFSETQ. This CDR3 region has 17 residues. CDR3 DNA: TGCGCCAGCAGCTTGACGGGACTAGCGTTATACCAAGAGACCCAGTACTTC. Its translation is CASSLTGLALYQETQYF.

V and J are TRBV5-1 and TRBJ2-3, with 7 bases aligning to TRBD1. Trimming removed 7 bases from V and 2 bases from J; junction bases left unmatched: 7. This CDR3 region has 14 residues. Germline V gene sequence: CDR1 SGHRS, CDR2 YFSETQ. The CDR3 DNA reads as TGCGCCAGCGCCGGGACAGCTTACACAGATACGCAGTATTTT. Amino acids: CASAGTAYTDTQYF.

This clonotype came up a few times. This sequence joins TRBV5-1 and TRBJ2-2, with 10 bases matching TRBD2. Germline-derived CDR1 and CDR2 are SGHRS and YFSETQ. The CDR3 is 16 amino acids. Trimming cost V 5 bases and J 5 bases; bases outside gene matches: 9. CDR3 sequence (DNA): TGCGCCAGCAGTTATACCGGGACTAGCGAAACCGGGGAGCTGTTTTTT. Residues: CASSYTGTSETGELFF.

This clonotype has only a few counts. This chain uses TRBV7-3 with TRBJ2-7; tentatively, D is TRBD1 (5 bases). V lost 2 bases to trimming and J lost 5 bases, with 16 bases between them. The CDR3 loop spans 15 amino acids. Germline assignment: CDR1 SGHTA and CDR2 FQGTGA. Here the CDR3 DNA reads TGTGCCAGCAGCTTAGGACCCCCAGGGTACCACGAGCAGTACTTC. Amino acid sequence: CASSLGPPGYHEQYF.

This clonotype was detected ten times or more. V is TRBV4-2 and J is TRBJ1-3, with a possible D match to TRBD1 (6 bases). CDR1 and CDR2 (germline): LGHNA, YNFKEQ. This CDR3 spans 15 amino acids. Trimming pared 1 base from V and 0 bases from J, leaving 7 bases between. The CDR3 loop reads CASSQVGGSGNTIYF. DNA of the CDR3: TGTGCCAGCAGCCAAGTAGGGGGCTCTGGAAACACCATATATTTT.

The V and J genes are TRBV20-1 and TRBJ1-1; possibly TRBD1 for D (5 bases). CDR3 size: 15 residues. Trimming removed 8 bases at V and 1 base at J, with 20 bases between. CDR1 is DFQATT, CDR2 SNEGSKA, per germline (reference sequence). CDR3 region: CSLSPLGGTNTEAFF. The CDR3 DNA reads TGCAGTCTCAGTCCGTTGGGGGGTACGAACACTGAAGCTTTCTTT.

In this sample, this clonotype turned up a few times. V is TRBV28 and J is TRBJ2-1, with 9 bases aligning to TRBD1. The germline V gene has CDR1 MDHEN and CDR2 SYDVKM. This CDR3 is built from 14 residues. The J segment lost 7 bases and the V segment lost 2 bases, leaving 3 bases of the junction unmatched. The DNA of the CDR3 is TGTGCCAGCAGTTTAGGGACAGGGATAAATGAGCAGTTCTTC. This encodes CASSLGTGINEQFF.

This clonotype has just a few counts. The chain combines TRBV4-2 with TRBJ2-6; 9 positions match TRBD2. This CDR3 spans 19 amino acids. The ends lost 0 bases at V and 2 bases at J; junction bases unmatched: 8. CDR1 is LGHNA and CDR2 is YNFKEQ in the germline V gene. In DNA, the CDR3 is TGTGCCAGCAGCCAAGATGGAGGCGGGAGGGGTGCTGGGGCCAACGTCCTGACTTTC. It is translated as CASSQDGGGRGAGANVLTF.

The chain combines TRBV29-1 with TRBJ2-5; D gene ambiguous. Germline CDR1 reads SQVTM; CDR2 reads ANQGSEA. V lost 3 bases and J lost 1, with 18 bases in between. The CDR3 consists of 16 residues. For the CDR3, the DNA is TGCAGCGTTGAGTCGGTTGGCGATAAGACCCAAGAGACCCAGTACTTC. It is translated as CSVESVGDKTQETQYF.

This clonotype was seen more than once but under ten times. The chain couples TRBV11-2 to TRBJ2-3; 7 bases fit TRBD1. The junction had 5 bases not matched to a gene; V was cut back by 5 bases and J by 3 bases. The length of the CDR3 is 14 residues. CDR1 is SGHAT and CDR2 is FQNNGV in the germline V gene. The CDR3 DNA reads as TGTGCCAGCAGCAACAGGGGAAATACAGATACGCAGTATTTT. This encodes CASSNRGNTDTQYF.

This clonotype was found a few times. The chain recombines TRBV7-2 with TRBJ1-1; no firm D call. The CDR3 spans 12 residues. Trimming removed 5 bases from V and 2 bases from J, with 6 bases in between. Germline loops: CDR1 SGHTA, CDR2 FQGNSA. The CDR3 DNA reads TGTGCCAGCAGCCCTTTTAACACTGAAGCTTTCTTT. Translation gives CASSPFNTEAFF. The variable domain in full, with the rest retrieved from reference TRBV7-2 and TRBJ1-1, is GAGVSQSPSNKVTEKGKDVELRCDPISGHTALYWYRQSLGQGLEFLIYFQGNSAPDKSGLPSDRFSAERTGGSVSTLTIQRTQQEDSAVYLCASSPFNTEAFFGQGTRLTVV.